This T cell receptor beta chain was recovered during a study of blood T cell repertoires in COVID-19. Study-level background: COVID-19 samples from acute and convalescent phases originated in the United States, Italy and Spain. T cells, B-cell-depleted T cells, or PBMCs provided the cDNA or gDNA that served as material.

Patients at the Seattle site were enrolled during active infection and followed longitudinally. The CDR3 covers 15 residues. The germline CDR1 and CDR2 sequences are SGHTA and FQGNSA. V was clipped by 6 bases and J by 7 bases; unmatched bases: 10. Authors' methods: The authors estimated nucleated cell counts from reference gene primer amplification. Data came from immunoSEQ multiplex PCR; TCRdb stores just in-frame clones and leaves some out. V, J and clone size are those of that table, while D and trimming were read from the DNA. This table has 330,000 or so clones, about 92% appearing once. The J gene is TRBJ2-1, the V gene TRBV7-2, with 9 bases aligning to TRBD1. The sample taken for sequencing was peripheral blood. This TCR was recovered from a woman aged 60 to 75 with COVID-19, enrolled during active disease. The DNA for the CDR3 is TGTGCCAGCAGTCATGGGACAGGGAGTAAGAATGAGCAGTTCTTC. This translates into CASSHGTGSKNEQFF.